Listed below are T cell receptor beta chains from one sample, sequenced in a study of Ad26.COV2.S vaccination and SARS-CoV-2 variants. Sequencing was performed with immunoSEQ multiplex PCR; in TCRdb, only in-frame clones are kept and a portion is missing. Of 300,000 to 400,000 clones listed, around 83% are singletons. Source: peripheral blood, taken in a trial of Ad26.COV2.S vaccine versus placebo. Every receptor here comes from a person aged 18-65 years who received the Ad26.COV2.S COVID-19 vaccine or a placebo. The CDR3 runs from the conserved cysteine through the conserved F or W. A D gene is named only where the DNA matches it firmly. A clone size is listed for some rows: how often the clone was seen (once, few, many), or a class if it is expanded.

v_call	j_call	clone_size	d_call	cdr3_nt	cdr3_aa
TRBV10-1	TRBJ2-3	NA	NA	TGCGCCAGCAGCGGACATTTAAGCACAGATACGCAGTATTTT	CASSGHLSTDTQYF
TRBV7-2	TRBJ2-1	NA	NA	TGTGCCAGCAGCTTTTACAATGAGCAGTTCTTC	CASSFYNEQFF
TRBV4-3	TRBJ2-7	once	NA	TGCGCCAGCAGCCCAGGCCGGTACTTC	CASSPGRYF
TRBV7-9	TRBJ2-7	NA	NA	TGTGCCAGCAGCTTAGTCCAGGGGGGCACCTACGAGCAGTACTTC	CASSLVQGGTYEQYF
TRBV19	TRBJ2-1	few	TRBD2	TGTGCCAGTAGTATTATGGCGGGAGGCTACAATGAGCAGTTCTTC	CASSIMAGGYNEQFF
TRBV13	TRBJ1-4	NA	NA	TGTGCCAGCAGCCCCACGGGGGTATCAGAAAAACTGTTTTTT	CASSPTGVSEKLFF
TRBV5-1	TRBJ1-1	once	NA	TGCGCCAGCAGCTCCAATGTCAGACAGTCCAACACTGAAGCTTTCTTT	CASSSNVRQSNTEAFF
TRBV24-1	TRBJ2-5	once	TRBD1	TGTGCCACCAGTGACCCTAGACAGGGCGGGGAGACCCAGTACTTC	CATSDPRQGGETQYF
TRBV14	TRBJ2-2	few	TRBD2	TGTGCCAGCAGCCGTGGGGCGGGGGTGCTCACCGGGGAGCTGTTTTTT	CASSRGAGVLTGELFF
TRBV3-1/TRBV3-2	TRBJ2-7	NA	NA	TGTGCCAGCAGCGACTGGCCCCACGAGCAGTACTTC	CASSDWPHEQYF
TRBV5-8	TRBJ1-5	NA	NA	TGTGCCAGCAGCTTTCGGGTGGCAGACCTCAATCAGCCCCAGCATTTT	CASSFRVADLNQPQHF
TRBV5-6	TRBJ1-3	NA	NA	TGTGCCAGCAGCTTCATTTCGGGGCGGGCTGGAAACACCATATATTTT	CASSFISGRAGNTIYF
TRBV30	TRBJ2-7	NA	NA	TGTGCCTGGAGTTTGGGGAGGCACGAGCAGTACTTC	CAWSLGRHEQYF
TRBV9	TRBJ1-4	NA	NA	TGTGCCAGCAGCGTAGCAGGGTTTAATGAAAAACTGTTTTTT	CASSVAGFNEKLFF
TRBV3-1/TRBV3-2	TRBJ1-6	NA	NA	TGTGCCAGCAGCCAAGGTGGAACTCGCTCCTATAATTCACCCCTCCACTTT	CASSQGGTRSYNSPLHF
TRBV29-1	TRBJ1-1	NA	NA	TGCAGCGTTAGCCCGGGGGTGTTTGTGGGGCTGAACACTGAAGCTTTCTTT	CSVSPGVFVGLNTEAFF
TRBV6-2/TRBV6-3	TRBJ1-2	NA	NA	TGTGCCAGCAGTTATCCGGTCGCTTATGGCTACACCTTC	CASSYPVAYGYTF
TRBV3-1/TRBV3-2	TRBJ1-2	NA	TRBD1	TGTGCCAGCAGCCAAAGACAGGGGGCGTCAAATGGCTACACCTTC	CASSQRQGASNGYTF
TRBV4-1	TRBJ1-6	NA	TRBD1	TGCGCCAGCAGCCCAACCGGGACAGGGGATTCACCCCTCCACTTT	CASSPTGTGDSPLHF
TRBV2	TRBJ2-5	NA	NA	TGTGCCAGCAGTGACAAGACTTCGCAAGAGACCCAGTACTTC	CASSDKTSQETQYF